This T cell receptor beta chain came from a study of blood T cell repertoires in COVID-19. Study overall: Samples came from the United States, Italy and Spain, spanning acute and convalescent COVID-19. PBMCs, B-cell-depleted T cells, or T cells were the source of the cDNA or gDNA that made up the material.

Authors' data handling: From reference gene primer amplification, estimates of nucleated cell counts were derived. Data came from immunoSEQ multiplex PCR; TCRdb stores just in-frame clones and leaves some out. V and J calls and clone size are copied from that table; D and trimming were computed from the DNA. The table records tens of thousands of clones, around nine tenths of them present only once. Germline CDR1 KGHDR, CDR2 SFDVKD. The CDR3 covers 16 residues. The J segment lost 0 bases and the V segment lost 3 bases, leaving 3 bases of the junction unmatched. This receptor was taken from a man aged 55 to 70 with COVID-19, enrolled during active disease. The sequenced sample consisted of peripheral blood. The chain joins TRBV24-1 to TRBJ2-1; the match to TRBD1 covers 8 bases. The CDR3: CATSDPTGASYNEQFF. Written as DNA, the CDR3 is TGTGCCACCAGTGATCCGACAGGGGCCTCCTACAATGAGCAGTTCTTC.